This T cell receptor (beta chain) emerged from a study of shared clonotypes between healthy human individuals. Findings of the study overall: Memory subsets generally showed smaller estimated richness than naive subsets did.

Details on this clone: Its antigen remains unknown.

The CDR3 extends over 15 amino acids. CDR1 SGHRS and CDR2 YFSETQ come from the germline V gene. With 0 bases removed from V and 1 base from J, the gap between germline ends came to 10 bases. Clones were read by immunoSEQ multiplex PCR, and TCRdb kept only the in-frame ones, dropping some. The table lists over a million clones, around 78% of them singletons. Material for sequencing was memory CD4+ T cells from PBMCs. Subset denoted: CD45RA-negative fraction. This chain connects TRBV5-1 to TRBJ2-5; D is uncertain. This receptor was obtained from a man aged 18 to 30 in good health. Some clones in this sample may be carry-over from other donors' samples. The CDR3 coding sequence is TGCGCCAGCAGCTTGGCGCTGCCGTCCCAAGAGACCCAGTACTTC. Protein: CASSLALPSQETQYF.